This TCR beta chain originates from a study of cytomegalovirus exposure and HLA in healthy donors. The CDR3 is 14 residues long. Trimming removed 5 bases from V and 2 bases from J, with 11 bases in between. CDR1 PRHDT and CDR2 FYEKMQ come from the germline V gene (reference sequence). Profiling relied on immunoSEQ multiplex PCR, and the TCRdb table lists in-frame clones only, not all of them. The top ten clones hold 0.89% of a sample with roughly 150,000 clones, 95% to 96% of them seen once. Sequencing was done on a sample of PBMCs. The sequence derives from a woman in her late teens or twenties in good health and CMV-seronegative. The rearrangement joins TRBV13 to TRBJ2-3; maybe TRBD1 (5 bases). Here the CDR3 DNA reads TGTGCCAGCAGCATCTCAGGGCCCACAGATACGCAGTATTTT. Residues: CASSISGPTDTQYF.